These 2 T cell receptor beta chains came from one sample sequenced in a study of blood T cell repertoires in COVID-19. The method was immunoSEQ multiplex PCR; TCRdb's version includes in-frame clones alone and lacks a portion of them. The sample holds nearly 90,000 clones, approximately 75% seen once. Sequencing input: peripheral blood. Receptors were obtained from an elderly woman with acute or convalescent COVID-19.

J is TRBJ2-1 and V is TRBV9; TRBD2 is a possible D gene (6 bases). V was cut by 3 bases and J by 0 bases, with 16 bases left in between. Germline-derived CDR1 and CDR2 are SGDLS and YYNGEE. The CDR3 sequence is 17 residues long. CDR3 amino acids: CASSGSTRGGSYNEQFF. CDR3 coding DNA: TGTGCCAGCAGCGGCTCTACTCGGGGAGGCTCCTACAATGAGCAGTTCTTC.

A few counts support this clone. J is TRBJ1-2 and V is TRBV7-2, with D uncertain. Germline CDR1 and CDR2: SGHTA and FQGNSA. The CDR3 is 14 residues long. Trimming took off 1 base at V and 7 bases at J, with 13 bases between the two ends. CDR3 DNA sequence: TGTGCCAGCAGCTTAGAGTCGAGCGGGAGTGGCTACACCTTC. Translating gives CASSLESSGSGYTF. Drawing the rest from reference TRBV7-2 and TRBJ1-2, the complete variable domain is GAGVSQSPSNKVTEKGKDVELRCDPISGHTALYWYRQSLGQGLEFLIYFQGNSAPDKSGLPSDRFSAERTGGSVSTLTIQRTQQEDSAVYLCASSLESSGSGYTFGSGTRLTVV.